This TCR beta chain was recorded in a study of identical twins. Study-wide findings and caveats: Models, which agreed with sharing between unrelated individuals, nonetheless underestimated the out-of-frame TCR alpha sharing seen in monozygotic twins.

In regard to this clonotype: The antigen is undetermined.

The CDR3 has 14 residues. Germline V lookup: CDR1 MNHNS, CDR2 SASEGT. V gave up 6 bases and J gave up 8 bases; unmatched junction bases: 6. Carrying unique molecular identifiers, the cDNA also gained a universal primer site through template switching. MiXCR, applied by TCRdb to the 5' RACE reads, yields one record per CDR3 protein. The sample includes 470,000 or so distinct CDR3 sequences, 20% to 25% of them seen just once. Separately, the same data were catalogued under a study of T cells expressing NK-cell markers.

This clonotype was obtained from a woman aged 18-35 years in good health. J is TRBJ1-6 and V is TRBV6-1, with 8 bases that match TRBD1. Material: CD4+ T cells sorted from blood. The CDR3 region has the DNA TGTGCCAGCAGCCGGACAGGGAACGATTCACCCCTCCACTTT. This encodes CASSRTGNDSPLHF.